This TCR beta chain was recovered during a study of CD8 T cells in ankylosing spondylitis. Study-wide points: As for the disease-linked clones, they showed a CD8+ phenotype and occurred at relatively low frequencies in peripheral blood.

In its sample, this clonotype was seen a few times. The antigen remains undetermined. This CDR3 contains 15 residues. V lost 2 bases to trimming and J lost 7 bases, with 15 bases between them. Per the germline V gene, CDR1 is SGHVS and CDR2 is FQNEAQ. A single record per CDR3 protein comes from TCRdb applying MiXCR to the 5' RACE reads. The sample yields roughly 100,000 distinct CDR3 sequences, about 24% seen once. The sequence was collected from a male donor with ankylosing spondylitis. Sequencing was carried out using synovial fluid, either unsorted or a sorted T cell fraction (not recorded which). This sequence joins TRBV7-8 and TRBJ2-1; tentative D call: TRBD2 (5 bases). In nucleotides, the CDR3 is TGTGCCAGCAGCTTAAAGGACCGACCGGGGAATGAGCAGTTCTTC. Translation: CASSLKDRPGNEQFF.